Listed below are T cell receptor beta chains from one sample, sequenced in a study of T cell responses to AZD1222 COVID-19 vaccine. The protocol was immunoSEQ multiplex PCR, while the TCRdb copy is restricted to in-frame clones and leaves out a portion. The sample includes about 180,000 clones, more than 75% of them seen just once. Sequenced here: peripheral blood, sampled 28 days after the second AZD1222 dose. All receptors come from an adult who received the AZD1222 COVID-19 vaccine. Each CDR3 is given with its conserved first and last residue. A D gene is named only where the DNA matches it firmly. Size is stated for part of the rows, as once, few or many counts, or as a class when the clone is expanded.

j_call d_call v_call clone_size cdr3_nt cdr3_aa
TRBJ1-5 . TRBV7-9 . TGTGCCAGCAGCCCAGAGGTAGGTCGGCCCCAGCATTTT CASSPEVGRPQHF
TRBJ2-7 . TRBV2 . TGTGCCACCCAAGACCGGGCCCCTACGAGCTACGAGCAGTACTTC CATQDRAPTSYEQYF
TRBJ1-2 . TRBV3-1/TRBV3-2 . TGTGCCAGCAGCCAACCAACAGGCGGTGGCTACACCTTC CASSQPTGGGYTF
TRBJ1-4 TRBD1 TRBV5-1 . TGCGCCAGCAGCTTGGGCACAGGGGCTGAAAAACTGTTTTTT CASSLGTGAEKLFF
TRBJ2-4 . TRBV24-1 . TGTGCCACCAGTGATTTGATCTGTCAAGACGAGTCCAAAAACATTCAGTACTTC CATSDLICQDESKNIQYF
TRBJ1-6 TRBD1 TRBV4-2 few TGTGCCAGCAGCAACCAACGAGGGGACAGAAATAATTCACCCCTCCACTTT CASSNQRGDRNNSPLHF
TRBJ1-2 TRBD1 TRBV3-1/TRBV3-2 . TGTGCCAGCAGCCGCTCGGGACAGGGATACTATGGCTACACCTTC CASSRSGQGYYGYTF
TRBJ2-7 . TRBV3-1/TRBV3-2 . TGTGCCAGCAGCCGGGGTCGGGACTACGAGCAGTACTTC CASSRGRDYEQYF
TRBJ1-5 . TRBV28 . TGTGCCAGCAGTTTCCAGGCAGGCATGGGGCAGCCCCAGCATTTT CASSFQAGMGQPQHF
TRBJ1-1 . TRBV12-3/TRBV12-4 . TGTGCCAGCAGTTTAGAGGCGGGGACTGAAGCTTTCTTT CASSLEAGTEAFF
TRBJ2-7 . TRBV12-1 . TGTGCCAGCAGCCCGAGGGCCTCCTACGAGCAGTACTTC CASSPRASYEQYF
TRBJ2-3 . TRBV5-5 . TGTGCCAGCAGCTTGACACCAAGCACAGATACGCAGTATTTT CASSLTPSTDTQYF
TRBJ1-5 TRBD1 TRBV7-2 . TGTGCCAGCAGCTTCGACAGGGGGCGTCAGCCCCAGCATTTT CASSFDRGRQPQHF
TRBJ2-5 TRBD2 TRBV7-9 . TGTGCCAGCAGCGCGGGACTAGCGGGAGTAGGTAAAGAGACCCAGTACTTC CASSAGLAGVGKETQYF
TRBJ2-5 . TRBV6-1 . TGTGCCAGCAGTGAAGGTGAGACCCAGTACTTC CASSEGETQYF
TRBJ2-1 . TRBV24-1 . TGTGCCACCAGTGACCCGACAGGCGGCCCCTACAATGAGCAGTTCTTC CATSDPTGGPYNEQFF
TRBJ1-5 . TRBV16 . TGTGCCAGCAGCCAAACAACCAATCAGCCCCAGCATTTT CASSQTTNQPQHF
TRBJ1-5 . TRBV7-2 once TGTGCCAGCAGCTTCTGGACTAATCAGCCCCAGCATTTT CASSFWTNQPQHF
TRBJ2-1 TRBD2 TRBV5-1 . TGCGCCAGCAGCTTTGGTGGACTAGAGTACAATGAGCAGTTCTTC CASSFGGLEYNEQFF
TRBJ1-6 . TRBV9 . TGTGCCAGCAGCCAACCGCCCTCCCCCCGGGATAATTCACCCCTCCACTTT CASSQPPSPRDNSPLHF
TRBJ2-1 TRBD2 TRBV19 . TGTGCCAGTAGTGCCCCCGCGGGAGCGGGAGGCAAGCATGAGCAGTTCTTC CASSAPAGAGGKHEQFF
TRBJ2-3 . TRBV19 . TGTGCCAGTAGCGACACCCTCGGGGTTCCCGCGCAGTATTTT CASSDTLGVPAQYF
TRBJ1-1 . TRBV27 . TGTGCCAGCAGTCCTACCTTTGGCGAGGCTTTCTTT CASSPTFGEAFF
TRBJ2-7 . TRBV6-5 . TGTGCCAGCAGTTACTCAGGGGGCGAGCAGTACTTC CASSYSGGEQYF
TRBJ2-7 . TRBV4-3 once TGCGCCAGCAGCCAAGAAAGGAGACATTCCTACGAGCAGTACTTC CASSQERRHSYEQYF
TRBJ2-5 TRBD1 TRBV7-9 . TGTGCCAGCAGCCCGGGACAGCGGGAGACCCAGTACTTC CASSPGQRETQYF
TRBJ2-7 . TRBV27 once TGTGCCAGCAGCCTAGAGGGGAGCTCCTACGAGCAGTACTTC CASSLEGSSYEQYF
TRBJ2-2 . TRBV15 . TGTGCCACCAGCAGAGACAGAACGAACACCGGGGAGCTGTTTTTT CATSRDRTNTGELFF
TRBJ1-1 . TRBV11-2 once TGTGCCAGCAGCTTACGCTCCCCGGGGGGGCTTGAAGCTTTCTTT CASSLRSPGGLEAFF
TRBJ1-2 TRBD1 TRBV28 . TGTGCCAGCAGACGCGGACAGGGGGCCTATGGCTACACCTTC CASRRGQGAYGYTF
TRBJ2-5 TRBD1 TRBV24-1 . TGTGCCACCAGGGCGGACAGGGAGGCGGAGACCCAGTACTTC CATRADREAETQYF
TRBJ2-1 TRBD1 TRBV27 . TGTGCCAGCAGTTTGGGACAGGGGTACAATGAGCAGTTCTTC CASSLGQGYNEQFF
TRBJ2-7 TRBD1 TRBV6-1 . TGTGCCAGCAGTGACCCGGGACAGACCTACGAGCAGTACTTC CASSDPGQTYEQYF
TRBJ2-2 . TRBV6-5 few TGTGCCAGCAGTTACGGCGTGAACACCGGGGAGCTGTTTTTT CASSYGVNTGELFF
TRBJ2-4 . TRBV6-5 . TGTGCCAGCAGTTACTCGCCAGGAAAAAACATTCAGTACTTC CASSYSPGKNIQYF
TRBJ2-3 TRBD2 TRBV12-3/TRBV12-4 . TGTGCCAGCACCAGGGACCGGGGGGCGCAGTATTTT CASTRDRGAQYF
TRBJ2-7 . TRBV28 few TGTGCCAGCAGTTTACAGGGGCCCTCCTACGAGCAGTACTTC CASSLQGPSYEQYF
TRBJ2-1 . TRBV5-1 . TGCGCCAGCAGCCCTCCGGGGAGTAGGTTGAATGAGCAGTTCTTC CASSPPGSRLNEQFF
TRBJ1-4 TRBD1 TRBV5-1 . TGCGCCAGCAGCGGACAGGGTCTGGATGAAAAACTGTTTTTT CASSGQGLDEKLFF
TRBJ1-3 TRBD1 TRBV15 once TGTGCCACCAGCAGAGGTACGACAGGGTCTGGAAACACCATATATTTT CATSRGTTGSGNTIYF
TRBJ2-7 TRBD2 TRBV4-2 . TGTGCCAGCAGGGGCGGGGCTAGCGGCTCCTACGAGCAGTACTTC CASRGGASGSYEQYF
TRBJ2-7 . TRBV28 . TGTGCCAGCACGGTAGTGGGAAGGAACGAGCAGTACTTC CASTVVGRNEQYF
TRBJ1-1 TRBD1 TRBV28 . TGTGCCAGCAGCCCGGGACAGGGCCCTAACACTGAAGCTTTCTTT CASSPGQGPNTEAFF
TRBJ1-2 TRBD1 TRBV6-5 . TGTGCCAGCAGTCCGGACAGGGTGGCTGGCTACACCTTC CASSPDRVAGYTF
TRBJ1-1 . TRBV9 few TGTGCCAGCAGCAGACGCCCGGAGGGAGACACTGAAGCTTTCTTT CASSRRPEGDTEAFF
TRBJ1-6 TRBD1 TRBV13 . TGTGCCAGCAGCTTGGGAACAGGGGGCGGACTCCAATATTCACCCCTCCACTTT CASSLGTGGGLQYSPLHF
TRBJ2-2 TRBD2 TRBV5-4 . TGTGCCAGCAGCTCCCTGACTAGCGGGAACACCGGGGAGCTGTTTTTT CASSSLTSGNTGELFF
TRBJ2-1 . TRBV18 . TGTGCCAGCTCACCTCTCGTCACTACCTACAATGAGCAGTTCTTC CASSPLVTTYNEQFF